This T cell receptor (beta chain) comes out of a study of cytomegalovirus exposure and HLA in healthy donors. The donors comprised healthy bone marrow donors. The PCR employed 60 Vbeta primers together with 13 Jbeta primers. Sequenced by immunoSEQ multiplex PCR; TCRdb stores in-frame clones only, minus some. Among some 110,000 clones, approximately 77% were seen once, and the ten largest hold around 4.9%. The CDR3 is 16 residues long. With V trimmed by 4 bases and J by 4 bases, 13 bases remained unmatched. Per the germline V gene, CDR1 is SGDLS and CDR2 is YYNGEE. The source material was PBMCs. The chain uses TRBV9 and TRBJ2-5, with 7 bases matching TRBD1. The TCR comes from a man in his forties or fifties in good health and CMV-seropositive. The CDR3 DNA follows: TGTGCCAGCAGCTCGTGGGAAGGGGGCATTGGAGAGACCCAGTACTTC. Its protein is CASSSWEGGIGETQYF.